Listed here are 25 T cell receptor beta chains from one sample, sequenced in a study of human T cells and chemical hapten exposure. A single record per CDR3 protein comes from TCRdb applying MiXCR to the RACE reads. Among tens of thousands of distinct CDR3 sequences listed, over 7.5% were seen once. The time point is: patch test 1, 2 weeks after DPC sensitization. Described treatment: therapeutic diphenylcyclopropenone sensitization with weekly scalp DPC. The sequencing here drew on whole blood, taken in connection with sensitization to the hapten diphenylcyclopropenone (DPC). Every receptor here comes from a middle-aged woman with alopecia areata. Some clones in this sample may be carry-over from other donors' samples.

This chain links TRBV7-2 with TRBJ1-3; TRBD1 matches 8 bases. Germline loops: CDR1 SGHTA, CDR2 FQGNSA. The CDR3 extends over 15 amino acids. With 7 bases clipped from V and 2 bases from J, the junction kept 7 bases outside the gene matches. This CDR3 reads CASTLQGATGNTIYF. CDR3 in DNA: TGTGCCAGCACATTGCAGGGGGCAACTGGAAACACCATATATTTT.

This clonotype was picked up a small number of times. This chain uses TRBV12-3 or TRBV12-4 with TRBJ1-2, with TRBD1 identical over 8 bases. The CDR3 loop spans 13 amino acids. V dropped 6 bases and J dropped 6; count of bases not matched to a gene: 6. The CDR3, as DNA: TGTGCCAGCAGATTGGGACAGGTTGATGGCTACACCTTC. It codes for CASRLGQVDGYTF.

In this sample, this clonotype turned up many times. The rearrangement joins TRBV7-2 to TRBJ2-7, with 7 bases fitting TRBD1. Germline CDR1 and CDR2: SGHTA and FQGNSA. The V and J ends lost 0 bases and 3 bases, in that order; junction bases with no gene match: 2. The CDR3 totals 14 residues. The CDR3 reads CASSLAGTVYEQYF. The CDR3 bases are TGTGCCAGCAGCTTAGCTGGGACAGTCTACGAGCAGTACTTC. Filled out from reference TRBV7-2 and TRBJ2-7, the complete variable domain reads GAGVSQSPSNKVTEKGKDVELRCDPISGHTALYWYRQSLGQGLEFLIYFQGNSAPDKSGLPSDRFSAERTGGSVSTLTIQRTQQEDSAVYLCASSLAGTVYEQYFGPGTRLTVT.

This clonotype showed up many times. The chain joins TRBV5-1 to TRBJ2-1; 10 bases are a match to TRBD2. The CDR3 runs to 13 residues. The germline CDR1 and CDR2 sequences are SGHRS and YFSETQ. V lost 6 bases, J lost 3 bases, and 0 bases stayed unmatched. CDR3 region: CASTSGGYNEQFF. The DNA of the CDR3 is TGCGCCAGCACTAGCGGGGGCTACAATGAGCAGTTCTTC.

In its sample, this clonotype was seen many times. The chain employs TRBV10-3 and TRBJ2-2; TRBD2 matches 11 bases. V shed 4 bases and J 4 bases; nucleotides not matched to a gene: 11. Germline V gene sequence: CDR1 ENHRY, CDR2 SYGVKD. The CDR3 is 18 amino acids. The CDR3 nucleotides read TGTGCCATCAGTGGTCTTAGCGGGGGGGCGTCAGGCACCGGGGAGCTGTTTTTT. As protein: CAISGLSGGASGTGELFF.

This clonotype was found many times. The chain uses TRBV28 and TRBJ2-1; 8 nucleotides line up with TRBD2. Germline trimming cut 4 bases from V and 8 bases from J; bases unmatched to any gene: 7. This CDR3 is built from 14 residues. Germline V gives CDR1 MDHEN, CDR2 SYDVKM. The CDR3 coding sequence is TGTGCCAGCAGTTCCCTGGGAGCGGGGGATGAGCAGTTCTTC. As protein: CASSSLGAGDEQFF. The full variable domain, with the rest looked up from reference TRBV28 and TRBJ2-1, is DVKVTQSSRYLVKRTGEKVFLECVQDMDHENMFWYRQDPGLGLRLIYFSYDVKMKEKGDIPEGYSVSREKKERFSLILESASTNQTSMYLCASSSLGAGDEQFFGPGTRLTVL.

At least ten counts were recorded for this clonotype. The genes are TRBV6-6 and TRBJ2-3, with D perhaps given as TRBD1 or TRBD2 (6 bases each). The germline CDR1 and CDR2 sequences are MNHNY and SVGAGI (reference sequence). Trimming stripped 2 bases from V and 1 base from J, with 25 bases between. The CDR3 totals 20 residues. The CDR3 is CASSYPPLPRPGEGTDTQYF. The CDR3 nucleotides are TGTGCCAGCAGTTACCCACCTTTACCTCGCCCAGGGGAGGGCACAGATACGCAGTATTTT.

J is TRBJ1-1 and V is TRBV20-1; D unclear. CDR1 is DFQATT and CDR2 is SNEGSKA in the germline V gene (reference sequence). This CDR3 contains 14 residues. With 4 bases removed from V and 1 base from J, the gap between germline ends came to 13 bases. The CDR3 nucleotides read TGCAGTGCTATGAGTCCCCCCACGAACACTGAAGCTTTCTTT. This sequence encodes CSAMSPPTNTEAFF.

This clonotype was detected many times. The chain carries TRBV4-3 and TRBJ2-1, with TRBD1 as a possible D gene (8 bases). This CDR3 spans 16 amino acids. From germline, CDR1 is LGHNA and CDR2 YSLEER. V lost 4 bases to trimming and J lost 3 bases, with 16 bases between them. DNA for the CDR3: TGCGCCAGCAGCCGGAGTACAGGGGGGGTCTACAATGAGCAGTTCTTC. Residues: CASSRSTGGVYNEQFF.

The V and J genes are TRBV5-5 and TRBJ2-7, with D possibly being TRBD2 (6 bases). V gave up 0 bases and J gave up 6 bases, with 13 bases separating them. Germline lookup yields CDR1 SGHKS and CDR2 YYEKEE (reference sequence). CDR3 length: 14 residues. The CDR3 protein is CASSLEGAGSEQYF. Written as DNA, the CDR3 is TGTGCCAGCAGCTTGGAGGGCGCGGGAAGCGAGCAGTACTTC.

CDR3 nucleotides: TGCGCCAGCAGCTTCAGCCCCCCGGGCGGACCGAACACCGGGGAGCTGTTTTTT. It codes for CASSFSPPGGPNTGELFF. The chain joins TRBV5-1 to TRBJ2-2; D gene uncertain. Germline CDR1 reads SGHRS; CDR2 reads YFSETQ. Deletions cut 2 bases from V and 0 bases from J, with 17 bases between. The CDR3 sequence is 18 residues long.

This clonotype appeared a few times. The V and J genes are TRBV7-2 and TRBJ1-2, with a tentative D call TRBD1 (5 bases). V lost 1 base and J lost 4, with 10 bases in between. CDR1 and CDR2 from the germline V gene are SGHTA and FQGNSA. The CDR3 consists of 14 residues. The CDR3 loop is CASSLGWGSYGYTF. The CDR3 DNA sequence: TGTGCCAGCAGCTTAGGGTGGGGCAGCTATGGCTACACCTTC.

The rearrangement links TRBV4-3 to TRBJ1-2; 9 bases map to TRBD1. This CDR3 region has 17 residues. Germline CDR1 LGHNA, CDR2 YSLEER. The J segment lost 2 bases and the V segment lost 1 base, leaving 8 bases of the junction unmatched. Written as DNA, the CDR3 is TGCGCCAGCAGCCAAGCTCTTGTCGGGACAGGGAACTATGGCTACACCTTC. Translated: CASSQALVGTGNYGYTF.

To note about this clonotype: With a much larger clone just one base away, this may be a read error. J is TRBJ1-3 and V is TRBV4-1; a possible D gene is TRBD1 (6 bases). Trimming pared 4 bases from V and 0 bases from J, leaving 13 bases between. The CDR3 has 16 residues. CDR1 and CDR2 from the germline V gene are MGHRA and YSYEKL. The CDR3 DNA sequence: TGCGCCAGCAGCCGAAACAGGGAGCCCTCTGGAAACACCATATATTTT. Protein product: CASSRNREPSGNTIYF.

In this sample, this clonotype turned up a few times. The chain uses TRBV20-1 and TRBJ2-1; 10 bases map to TRBD2. V was pared by 6 bases and J by 0 bases, with 11 bases of the junction left unmatched. The V gene's germline CDR1 is DFQATT and CDR2 SNEGSKA (reference sequence). The CDR3 contains 17 residues. CDR3 region: CSAQVAGGRSSYNEQFF. The CDR3 region has the DNA TGCAGTGCACAGGTAGCGGGAGGACGCAGCTCCTACAATGAGCAGTTCTTC.

This clonotype was counted ten times or more. The chain is built from TRBV20-1 and TRBJ1-6, with D perhaps matching TRBD1 (6 bases). The CDR3 extends over 15 amino acids. Germline V lookup: CDR1 DFQATT, CDR2 SNEGSKA (reference sequence). The V and J ends lost 4 bases and 7 bases respectively, with 17 bases between them. The CDR3 loop is CSAKGLTGQNSPLHF. The CDR3 DNA sequence: TGCAGTGCTAAAGGGCTAACAGGGCAGAATTCACCCCTCCACTTT.

Many counts were recorded for this clonotype. This chain joins TRBV7-9 and TRBJ2-2; D is perhaps TRBD1 (5 bases). Trimming cost V 5 bases and J 4 bases, with 8 bases left between them. Germline CDR1 SEHNR, CDR2 FQNEAQ (reference sequence). The CDR3 loop spans 13 amino acids. The chain's CDR3 is CASSPDSTGELFF. The CDR3 DNA reads as TGTGCCAGCAGCCCAGACAGCACCGGGGAGCTGTTTTTT.

The chain links TRBV30 to TRBJ2-3; possible D gene TRBD2, 6 bases. Germline V CDR1 and CDR2: GTSNPN, SVGIG (reference sequence). V dropped 2 bases and J dropped 4 bases, with 13 bases sitting between them. The CDR3 contains 14 residues. The CDR3 DNA reads TGTGCCTGGAGTTTTGGAGGGCGGCCAGATACGCAGTATTTT. It translates to CAWSFGGRPDTQYF.

This clonotype was counted at least ten times. V usage is TRBV12-3 or TRBV12-4 and J usage is TRBJ1-1, with 7 bases lining up with TRBD1. Trimming removed 6 bases from V and 8 bases from J; junction bases left unmatched: 9. The CDR3 runs to 13 residues. The CDR3 spells CASRSDRVWEAFF. CDR3 nucleotide sequence: TGTGCCAGCAGATCCGACAGGGTCTGGGAAGCTTTCTTT.

This clonotype was seen at least ten times. The chain carries TRBV4-3 and TRBJ2-3; 7 bases line up with TRBD1. Germline V lookup: CDR1 LGHNA, CDR2 YSLEER. This CDR3 has 15 residues. V shed 3 bases and J 0 bases; nucleotides not matched to a gene: 3. CDR3 bases: TGCGCCAGCAGCCACGGGACAGCTAGCACAGATACGCAGTATTTT. It encodes CASSHGTASTDTQYF.

There are many counts of this clonotype. V usage is TRBV18 and J usage is TRBJ1-2; 7 bases are a match to TRBD1. V shed 2 bases and J 3 bases; nucleotides not matched to a gene: 6. This CDR3 has 15 residues. Germline CDR1 is KGHSH and CDR2 is LQKENI. CDR3 sequence: CASSPEGQPDYGYTF. The CDR3 DNA reads TGTGCCAGCTCACCAGAGGGACAGCCAGACTATGGCTACACCTTC.

This clonotype was observed many times. The chain uses TRBV2 and TRBJ1-5; no clear D. Looked up from germline, CDR1 is SNHLY and CDR2 is FYNNEI. The V end lost 6 bases, the J end lost 4 bases, and 13 bases lay between the germline ends. The CDR3 contains 14 residues. The DNA for the CDR3 is TGTGCCAGCAGCCCCACCTCGAGGAATCAGCCCCAGCATTTT. This sequence encodes CASSPTSRNQPQHF.

Many counts were recorded for this clonotype. This rearrangement joins TRBV5-3 to TRBJ1-6, with a possible D match to TRBD1 (6 bases). TRBV5-3 is treated as an ORF (open reading frame) with a function not yet certain. V dropped 0 bases and J dropped 4 bases, with 11 bases sitting between them. This CDR3 contains 16 residues. The CDR3 coding sequence is TGTGCCAGAAGCTTGGCTGGGGGCCAGTATAATTCACCCCTCCACTTT. This sequence encodes CARSLAGGQYNSPLHF.

Only a few counts were recorded for this clonotype. The chain links TRBV4-1 to TRBJ2-7, with 7 bases identical to TRBD1. CDR1 and CDR2 (germline): MGHRA, YSYEKL. The junction had 1 base not matched to a gene; V was cut back by 2 bases and J by 0 bases. The CDR3 is 14 amino acids. In nucleotides, the CDR3 is TGCGCCAGCAGCCAACGGGACAGCTCCTACGAGCAGTACTTC. Amino acid sequence: CASSQRDSSYEQYF.

On this clonotype: A much larger clone lies a single base off, so this may be a read error. The chain is built from TRBV7-9 and TRBJ1-4; D is perhaps TRBD1 (5 bases). The V end was cut by 3 bases, the J end by 7 bases, with 12 bases between. This CDR3 spans 14 amino acids. The germline gives CDR1 SEHNR, CDR2 FQNEAQ (reference sequence). DNA for the CDR3: TGTGCCAGCAGCTTGCGAGGGGATAGTGAAAAACTGTTTTTT. This gives the protein CASSLRGDSEKLFF.